The rows below give T cell receptor beta chains drawn from one sample of a study of blood T cell repertoires in COVID-19. Produced via immunoSEQ multiplex PCR; TCRdb's table is partial and in-frame only. The top ten hold about 4.1% of the sample, which has 200,000 to 250,000 clones, approximately 90% seen once. The sequenced material came from peripheral blood. The source of these receptors is a man aged 50-60 years with acute or convalescent COVID-19. The conserved cysteine and the conserved F or W are not part of the CDR3 here. The size of a clone is reported for some rows only, either as once, few or many, or as a class for expanded clones.

J gene: TRBJ1-1; clone size: -; V gene: TRBV18; CDR3 protein: ASSPQANTEAF
J gene: TRBJ1-3; clone size: -; V gene: TRBV7-9; CDR3 protein: ASSHRAGIYGNTIY
J gene: TRBJ1-2; clone size: few; V gene: TRBV7-9; CDR3 protein: ASSPVGSSGYT
J gene: TRBJ2-2; clone size: -; V gene: TRBV19; CDR3 protein: ASSSGQGAGELF
J gene: TRBJ2-1; clone size: once; V gene: TRBV5-1; CDR3 protein: ASSLGGGSYNEQF
J gene: TRBJ2-5; clone size: -; V gene: TRBV2; CDR3 protein: ASSEQGTSGETQY
J gene: TRBJ1-3; clone size: once; V gene: TRBV30; CDR3 protein: AWSVLAGTSGTIY
J gene: TRBJ2-3; clone size: -; V gene: TRBV5-1; CDR3 protein: ASALTGARTDTQY
J gene: TRBJ1-2; clone size: -; V gene: TRBV6-6; CDR3 protein: ASSPQYGYT
J gene: TRBJ1-1; clone size: -; V gene: TRBV7-9; CDR3 protein: ASSSPTGGTEAF
J gene: TRBJ1-4; clone size: -; V gene: TRBV27; CDR3 protein: ASSFEQGIGKLF
J gene: TRBJ1-1; clone size: -; V gene: TRBV5-1; CDR3 protein: ASRGAGGGNTEAF
J gene: TRBJ1-1; clone size: -; V gene: TRBV6-2/TRBV6-3; CDR3 protein: ASSYGTGSQDTEAF
J gene: TRBJ2-2; clone size: -; V gene: TRBV18; CDR3 protein: ASSLQGAGTGELF
J gene: TRBJ2-2; clone size: -; V gene: TRBV10-1; CDR3 protein: ASSAGLAGGLTGELF
J gene: TRBJ1-5; clone size: -; V gene: TRBV10-3; CDR3 protein: AISESRTGVNQPQH
J gene: TRBJ2-2; clone size: -; V gene: TRBV2; CDR3 protein: ASSAPVNTGELF
J gene: TRBJ2-3; clone size: -; V gene: TRBV5-1; CDR3 protein: ASSLSGGSTDTQY
J gene: TRBJ1-6; clone size: -; V gene: TRBV27; CDR3 protein: ASSPRWGGNSSPLH
J gene: TRBJ1-1; clone size: -; V gene: TRBV2; CDR3 protein: ASNLDRLLEVEAF
J gene: TRBJ1-1; clone size: few; V gene: TRBV4-1; CDR3 protein: ASSQVGRHTEAF
J gene: TRBJ1-4; clone size: -; V gene: TRBV5-1; CDR3 protein: ASSREGTNEKLF
J gene: TRBJ2-1; clone size: -; V gene: TRBV10-1; CDR3 protein: ATPFRDSPSNEQF
J gene: TRBJ2-1; clone size: -; V gene: TRBV7-6; CDR3 protein: ASSPRGGWGEQF
J gene: TRBJ1-2; clone size: -; V gene: TRBV6-5; CDR3 protein: ASSYSATRGNYGYT
J gene: TRBJ1-5; clone size: -; V gene: TRBV7-9; CDR3 protein: ASSWGGDQPQH
J gene: TRBJ1-5; clone size: -; V gene: TRBV5-5; CDR3 protein: ASSPPGNQPQH
J gene: TRBJ1-2; clone size: -; V gene: TRBV5-4; CDR3 protein: ASSARDRGFFGYT
J gene: TRBJ1-6; clone size: -; V gene: TRBV9; CDR3 protein: ASSPGQGVSYNSPLH
J gene: TRBJ2-7; clone size: -; V gene: TRBV5-5; CDR3 protein: ASSSPGTGGREQY
J gene: TRBJ2-7; clone size: -; V gene: TRBV14; CDR3 protein: ASSQDPGRAYEQY
J gene: TRBJ2-7; clone size: -; V gene: TRBV12-5; CDR3 protein: ASGLGQGAHEQY
J gene: TRBJ1-5; clone size: -; V gene: TRBV11-2; CDR3 protein: ASSRSGGNQPQH
J gene: TRBJ1-3; clone size: -; V gene: TRBV5-1; CDR3 protein: ASSLARQGEGNTIY
J gene: TRBJ1-6; clone size: -; V gene: TRBV27; CDR3 protein: ASSFQDGISPLH
J gene: TRBJ1-6; clone size: -; V gene: TRBV9; CDR3 protein: ASSVRDRNNSPLH
J gene: TRBJ1-6; clone size: -; V gene: TRBV7-3; CDR3 protein: ASSAPGGALH
J gene: TRBJ2-1; clone size: -; V gene: TRBV5-1; CDR3 protein: ASSKTGGAFDEQF
J gene: TRBJ1-1; clone size: -; V gene: TRBV14; CDR3 protein: ASSQQGMSTEAF
J gene: TRBJ1-2; clone size: -; V gene: TRBV6-5; CDR3 protein: ASGLGGGYT
J gene: TRBJ2-1; clone size: few; V gene: TRBV11-2; CDR3 protein: ASSLVRGLGYNEQF
J gene: TRBJ2-7; clone size: -; V gene: TRBV30; CDR3 protein: AWRGTGHYEQY